Sequencing of this T cell receptor beta chain was carried out in a study of blood T cell repertoires in COVID-19. At the level of the study: COVID-19 samples from acute and convalescent phases originated in the United States, Italy and Spain.

The table came from immunoSEQ multiplex PCR; TCRdb's copy has only in-frame clones and leaves some out. The table includes about 440,000 clones, about 90% detected once. Cohort placement rested on clinical history that participants reported themselves. Two negative PCRs, clearance, or symptom resolution were required of recovered Cohort 3 donors. Germline V gene sequence: CDR1 SGHDT, CDR2 YYEEEE. There are 16 residues in the CDR3. Unmatched junction bases numbered 11, after V lost 4 bases and J lost 8 bases. The gene calls are TRBV5-6 and TRBJ1-4, with 10 nucleotides matching TRBD1. The sequenced sample was PBMCs or T cells enriched from blood (not recorded which). The source of this sequence is a man younger than 30 who had recovered from COVID-19. The CDR3 protein is CASSLATGGAGEKLFF. CDR3 nucleotide sequence: TGTGCCAGCAGCCTCGCGACAGGGGGCGCCGGGGAAAAACTGTTTTTT.